This TCR beta chain came from a study of blood T cell repertoires in COVID-19. Germline-derived CDR1 and CDR2 are SGHRS and YFSETQ. With 2 bases clipped from V and 6 bases from J, the junction kept 13 bases outside the gene matches. The CDR3 totals 17 residues. Authors' processing steps: Counts of nucleated cells, estimated from reference gene primer amplification, were obtained. The assay was immunoSEQ multiplex PCR, and TCRdb's table has in-frame clones only and misses some. For V, J and clone size, that table is used; D and trimming come from the DNA. The data show approximately 100,000 clones, about four fifths seen once.

The J gene is TRBJ2-1, the V gene TRBV5-1, with 8 bases lining up with TRBD2. The receptor was isolated from a man aged 60 to 69 with acute or convalescent COVID-19. Sequencing was performed on peripheral blood. The CDR3 coding sequence is TGCGCCAGCAGCTTTCCCAGCGGGAGATTGACGGGCAATGAGCAGTTCTTC. Encoded protein: CASSFPSGRLTGNEQFF.